A selection of T cell receptor beta chains follows, all from one sample in a study of CD8 T cells in Susac syndrome. TCRdb re-called the immunoSEQ multiplex PCR reads with MiXCR, one entry per CDR3 protein. This table holds 180,000 or so distinct CDR3 sequences, over 85% found once. The sequencing input was CD4+ T cells from PBMCs. Receptor source: a human donor in good health. Each CDR3 is given with its conserved first and last residue. Fields, in order: J gene, clone size, CDR3 length, V gene, D gene, CDR3 protein, CDR3 DNA. A D gene is named only where the DNA matches it firmly. For some rows the clone size is stated as once, few or many, or as a class when expanded; others skip it.

TRBJ1-2,-,11,TRBV6-2/TRBV6-3,-,CASSYYLGYTF,TGTGCCAGCAGTTACTACCTGGGCTACACCTTC
TRBJ2-1,-,15,TRBV7-3,TRBD2,CASSLTSGDAYEQFF,TGTGCCAGCAGCTTAACTAGCGGGGACGCGTATGAGCAGTTCTTC
TRBJ2-5,-,12,TRBV5-1,-,CASSMDRGAQYF,TGCGCCAGCAGCATGGACAGAGGGGCCCAGTACTTC
TRBJ1-2,-,13,TRBV12-3/TRBV12-4,-,CASSSVSLSGYTF,TGTGCCAGCAGTTCGGTCTCCCTCTCTGGCTACACCTTC
TRBJ1-2,-,15,TRBV3-1,-,CASSQGPQLPYGYTF,TGTGCCAGCAGCCAAGGCCCACAACTCCCCTATGGCTACACCTTC
TRBJ2-2,once,13,TRBV9,-,CASSVRVTGELFF,TGTGCCAGCAGCGTGCGGGTTACCGGGGAGCTGTTTTTT
TRBJ2-5,-,14,TRBV4-2,-,CASSQERVGETQYF,TGTGCCAGCAGCCAAGAAAGGGTTGGGGAGACCCAGTACTTC
TRBJ2-1,-,16,TRBV7-9,TRBD2,CASSLAGTSGLNEQFF,TGTGCCAGCAGCTTAGCCGGGACTAGCGGCCTCAATGAGCAGTTCTTC
TRBJ1-2,-,13,TRBV25-1,TRBD1,CASSEDRARGYTF,TGTGCCAGCAGCGAAGACAGGGCTCGGGGCTACACCTTC
TRBJ1-6,-,14,TRBV25-1,-,CASSEPGQRSPLHF,TGTGCCAGCAGTGAGCCGGGACAAAGGTCACCCCTCCACTTT
TRBJ2-7,-,16,TRBV28,TRBD2,CASSLMRGAGDFEQYF,TGTGCCAGCAGTTTGATGCGGGGAGCGGGGGACTTTGAGCAGTACTTC
TRBJ2-3,-,15,TRBV20-1,-,CSARDASGGTDTQYF,TGCAGTGCTAGAGATGCTTCGGGGGGCACAGATACGCAGTATTTT
TRBJ2-7,-,14,TRBV20-1,TRBD1,CSATSSGQGYEQYF,TGCAGTGCAACCTCTTCTGGACAGGGATACGAGCAGTACTTC
TRBJ1-1,-,12,TRBV29-1,-,CSVWHLNTEAFF,TGCAGCGTCTGGCACCTGAACACTGAAGCTTTCTTT
TRBJ2-7,once,15,TRBV30,TRBD1,CAWSPGQGIVYEQYF,TGTGCCTGGAGTCCGGGACAGGGGATAGTATACGAGCAGTACTTC
TRBJ2-7,once,13,TRBV12-3/TRBV12-4,-,CASTPMLGGQSYF,TGTGCCAGCACCCCCATGCTCGGTGGCCAGTCGTACTTC
TRBJ2-1,-,16,TRBV28,TRBD1,CASSLGQGSSYNEQFF,TGTGCCAGCAGTTTGGGACAGGGGAGCTCCTACAATGAGCAGTTCTTC
TRBJ1-6,-,13,TRBV20-1,TRBD1,CSARGTGSSPLHF,TGCAGTGCTAGGGGGACAGGGTCTTCACCCCTCCACTTT
TRBJ1-2,-,12,TRBV20-1,-,CSAGGGQDGYTF,TGCAGTGCTGGGGGGGGTCAGGATGGCTACACCTTC
TRBJ2-7,-,13,TRBV4-3,-,CASSQDTQTEQYF,TGCGCCAGCAGCCAAGATACCCAAACCGAGCAGTACTTC
TRBJ2-2,once,15,TRBV29-1,TRBD1,CSVCRGPSNTGELFF,TGCAGCGTTTGCAGGGGGCCCTCGAACACCGGGGAGCTGTTTTTT
TRBJ2-3,-,16,TRBV7-2,TRBD2,CASSSAGTSSLDTQYF,TGTGCCAGCAGCTCCGCCGGGACTAGCAGCCTAGATACGCAGTATTTT
TRBJ2-3,-,13,TRBV6-2/TRBV6-3,-,CASSYSWPDTQYF,TGTGCCAGCAGTTACTCGTGGCCAGATACGCAGTATTTT
TRBJ2-2,-,13,TRBV3-1,-,CASSQGTGGELFF,TGTGCCAGCAGCCAAGGGACCGGCGGGGAGCTGTTTTTT
TRBJ1-6,-,12,TRBV6-5,-,CASSYLESPLHF,TGTGCCAGCAGTTACCTGGAATCACCCCTCCACTTT
TRBJ1-1,-,13,TRBV5-4,-,CASSLVGTGEAFF,TGTGCCAGCAGCTTGGTTGGGACCGGTGAAGCTTTCTTT
TRBJ2-2,-,15,TRBV4-2,-,CASSQPSGETGELFF,TGTGCCAGCAGCCAACCCTCGGGTGAAACCGGGGAGCTGTTTTTT
TRBJ2-5,-,13,TRBV24-1,-,CATSMGGQETQYF,TGTGCCACCTCCATGGGTGGACAAGAGACCCAGTACTTC
TRBJ2-7,-,12,TRBV7-6,-,CASSSGNYEQYF,TGTGCCAGCAGCTCAGGGAACTACGAGCAGTACTTC
TRBJ2-4,once,14,TRBV3-1,-,CASSQVARQAIQYF,TGTGCCAGCAGCCAAGTCGCCCGCCAGGCCATTCAGTACTTC
TRBJ1-1,-,15,TRBV3-1,-,CASSQGAGINTEAFF,TGTGCCAGCAGCCAAGGCGCTGGGATAAACACTGAAGCTTTCTTT
TRBJ2-1,-,16,TRBV14,-,CASSQDLIWQYNEQFF,TGTGCCAGCAGCCAAGATCTGATCTGGCAGTACAATGAGCAGTTCTTC
TRBJ2-5,few,10,TRBV20-1,-,CSAAQETQYF,TGCAGTGCTGCCCAAGAGACCCAGTACTTC
TRBJ1-5,once,15,TRBV7-2,-,CASSPSIASNQPQHF,TGTGCCAGCAGCCCGTCCATTGCCAGCAATCAGCCCCAGCATTTT
TRBJ1-1,-,14,TRBV30,TRBD1,CAWSQDRGQTEAFF,TGTGCCTGGAGTCAGGACAGGGGGCAAACTGAAGCTTTCTTT
TRBJ2-3,few,15,TRBV4-3,-,CASSQDPGLTDTQYF,TGCGCCAGCAGCCAAGATCCAGGCCTAACAGATACGCAGTATTTT
TRBJ2-1,-,16,TRBV15,TRBD1,CATSSLFGTGRNEQFF,TGTGCCACCAGCAGCCTCTTCGGGACAGGGAGGAATGAGCAGTTCTTC
TRBJ2-7,-,14,TRBV6-6,TRBD2,CASSSGGSSYEQYF,TGTGCCAGCAGCAGCGGGGGGAGCTCCTACGAGCAGTACTTC
TRBJ1-6,-,12,TRBV30,TRBD1,CAWSGQGAPLHF,TGTGCCTGGAGTGGACAGGGTGCACCCCTCCACTTT
TRBJ2-6,-,14,TRBV9,-,CASSVRPGANVLTF,TGTGCCAGCAGCGTTCGCCCCGGGGCCAACGTCCTGACTTTC
TRBJ2-7,-,13,TRBV29-1,TRBD2,CSVRAGGKYEQYF,TGCAGCGTTAGGGCGGGGGGAAAATACGAGCAGTACTTC
TRBJ2-2,-,15,TRBV4-3,-,CASSQEIASTGELFF,TGCGCCAGCAGCCAAGAAATCGCTAGCACCGGGGAGCTGTTTTTT
TRBJ2-4,-,16,TRBV28,-,CASSSRARWVKNIQYF,TGTGCCAGCAGCTCACGGGCCCGGTGGGTCAAAAACATTCAGTACTTC
TRBJ2-7,-,14,TRBV20-1,-,CSASLGAGSYEQYF,TGCAGTGCTAGTTTGGGGGCGGGATCCTACGAGCAGTACTTC
TRBJ2-3,-,16,TRBV5-1,TRBD1,CASSLGTATSTDTQYF,TGCGCCAGCAGCCTCGGGACAGCCACTAGCACAGATACGCAGTATTTT